This entry is about one TCR beta chain. As for the donors, each was a healthy bone marrow donor. The data are from a study of cytomegalovirus exposure and HLA in healthy donors. CDR3 length: 15 amino acids. Between the trimmed V and J ends, which lost 3 bases and 1 base, there was a span of 11 bases. The V gene's germline CDR1 is SNHLY and CDR2 FYNNEI. The PCR contained 60 Vbeta and 13 Jbeta primers. Measured with immunoSEQ multiplex PCR; TCRdb has only the in-frame clones, and not every one. This table has tens of thousands of clones, around four fifths appearing once. The chain employs TRBV2 and TRBJ2-3, with D hard to call. This TCR was sampled from a woman aged 50 to 65 in good health and CMV-seropositive. Source material: PBMCs. The CDR3 spells CASSEQASGTDTQYF. As DNA, the CDR3 is TGTGCCAGCAGTGAGCAGGCCTCTGGCACAGATACGCAGTATTTT.